These 16 T cell receptor beta chains were all obtained from the same sample, sequenced in a study of blood T cell repertoires in COVID-19. Some clones are missing from TCRdb's copy, which holds only in-frame ones; the method was immunoSEQ multiplex PCR. The repertoire holds 250,000 to 300,000 clones, with approximately 85% as singletons. The sample was peripheral blood. The source of these receptors is a woman in her seventies with acute or convalescent COVID-19.

In this sample, this clone turned up a few times. The chain recombines TRBV2 with TRBJ1-4; the D is unclear. Germline-derived CDR1 and CDR2 are SNHLY and FYNNEI. V was pared by 4 bases and J by 2 bases, with 11 bases between. This CDR3 spans 15 amino acids. The CDR3 loop is CASSGGGRTNEKLFF. CDR3 DNA sequence: TGTGCCAGCAGTGGGGGAGGACGGACTAATGAAAAACTGTTTTTT.

This rearrangement joins TRBV6-6 to TRBJ1-1, with D unresolved. Trimming pared 6 bases from V and 8 bases from J, leaving 10 bases between. This CDR3 has 11 amino acids. Germline V gives CDR1 MNHNY, CDR2 SVGAGI (reference sequence). The CDR3, as DNA: TGTGCCAGCAGCCCCCGCAGGGAAGCTTTCTTT. Amino acids: CASSPRREAFF.

The CDR3 region is CASSPRDFNGYTF. The CDR3 nucleotides read TGTGCCAGCAGCCCCCGAGACTTCAATGGCTACACCTTC. This chain connects TRBV27 to TRBJ1-2; no clear D gene. CDR1 and CDR2 (germline): MNHEY, SMNVEV (reference sequence). Trimming pared 6 bases from V and 6 bases from J, leaving 14 bases between. The CDR3 has 13 amino acids.

The rearrangement links TRBV5-1 to TRBJ2-2, with 12 nucleotides matching TRBD2. CDR1 and CDR2 (germline): SGHRS, YFSETQ. J was trimmed by 4 bases and V by 2 bases; bases with no gene match: 6. The CDR3 runs to 17 residues. Written as DNA, the CDR3 is TGCGCCAGCAGCTTCCTGACTAGCGGGGGTTTCACCGGGGAGCTGTTTTTT. The encoded protein is CASSFLTSGGFTGELFF.

The chain links TRBV3-1 (or the pseudogene TRBV3-2) to TRBJ1-1; D gene ambiguous. CDR3 size: 13 residues. Trimming removed 1 base at V and 11 bases at J, with 14 bases between. Per the germline V gene, CDR1 is LGHDT and CDR2 is YNNKEL (reference sequence). For the CDR3, the DNA is TGTGCCAGCAGCCAAGCGGGAAGGAGGGAGGCTTTCTTT. Residues: CASSQAGRREAFF.

V usage is TRBV6-1 and J usage is TRBJ2-1; TRBD1 is a possible D gene (6 bases). CDR3 length equals 15 residues. Trimming took off 3 bases at V and 0 bases at J, with 9 bases between the two ends. CDR1 MNHNS and CDR2 SASEGT come from the germline V gene. Here the CDR3 DNA reads TGTGCCAGCAGTGACGACAGGAGCTCCTACAATGAGCAGTTCTTC. As protein: CASSDDRSSYNEQFF.

This rearrangement joins TRBV11-2 to TRBJ2-3; D uncertain. V dropped 7 bases and J dropped 4 bases, with 15 bases sitting between them. CDR1 and CDR2 (germline): SGHAT, FQNNGV. CDR3 size: 14 residues. The CDR3 nucleotides read TGTGCCAGCACCCCCCGGGTGTCTTCAGATACGCAGTATTTT. Residues: CASTPRVSSDTQYF.

This sequence joins TRBV4-2 and TRBJ1-1, with 9 bases that match TRBD1. After removal of 1 base from V and 2 bases from J, the junction contained 5 bases not matched to a gene. Germline CDR1 reads LGHNA; CDR2 reads YNFKEQ. The CDR3 length is 16 residues. The CDR3 coding sequence is TGTGCCAGCAGCCAAGGGCACAGGGGGCTAAACACTGAAGCTTTCTTT. This codes for CASSQGHRGLNTEAFF.

The chain employs TRBV19 and TRBJ1-2; 7 nucleotides agree with TRBD1. V shed 4 bases and J 8 bases; nucleotides not matched to a gene: 7. The CDR3 extends over 13 amino acids. CDR1 and CDR2 from the germline V gene are LNHDA and SQIVND (reference sequence). The CDR3 bases are TGTGCCAGTAGTACCGACCCAGGGGGAGGCTACACCTTC. It specifies CASSTDPGGGYTF.

This clone was observed a single time. The gene calls are TRBV2 and TRBJ2-2; 9 bases map to TRBD1. CDR1 and CDR2 (germline): SNHLY, FYNNEI. After removal of 11 bases from V and 3 bases from J, the junction contained 10 bases not matched to a gene. The CDR3 length is 15 residues. This CDR3 is CARDPGTGHTGELFF. The CDR3 DNA follows: TGTGCCCGCGACCCCGGGACAGGGCACACCGGGGAGCTGTTTTTT. The full variable domain, in which reference TRBV2 and TRBJ2-2 provide the parts outside the CDR3, is EPEVTQTPSHQVTQMGQEVILRCVPISNHLYFYWYRQILGQKVEFLVSFYNNEISEKSEIFDDQFSVERPDGSNFTLKIRSTKLEDSAMYFCARDPGTGHTGELFFGEGSRLTVL.

This clone appeared a single time. The V and J genes are TRBV5-1 and TRBJ1-1; D is perhaps TRBD1 (6 bases). This CDR3 is 14 amino acids long. Germline values: CDR1 SGHRS, CDR2 YFSETQ. V was clipped by 0 bases and J by 3 bases, with 9 bases between them. The CDR3 region has the DNA TGCGCCAGCAGCTTGGGGCAGGGGTACACTGAAGCTTTCTTT. Translation: CASSLGQGYTEAFF.

The rearrangement links TRBV18 to TRBJ1-1, with TRBD1 matching 11 bases. The germline V gene encodes CDR1 KGHSH and CDR2 LQKENI. This CDR3 spans 16 amino acids. J lost 2 bases, V lost 6 bases, and 8 bases had no gene match. CDR3 in DNA: TGTGCCAGCTCGCCGGCCGGGACAGGGGGTAACACTGAAGCTTTCTTT. Its translation: CASSPAGTGGNTEAFF.

With regard to this clone: Other nucleotide sequences from this sample produce the same CDR3. The gene calls are TRBV27 and TRBJ1-2, with D unclear. The CDR3 is 13 amino acids. Trimming left V 3 bases short and J 4 bases short, with 9 bases between. CDR1 is MNHEY, CDR2 SMNVEV, per germline (reference sequence). As DNA, the CDR3 is TGTGCCAGCAGTTTCCGCGGCCGCTATGGCTACACCTTC. Translation gives CASSFRGRYGYTF.

This clone occurred once. This chain connects TRBV6-5 to TRBJ1-2; 7 nucleotides agree with TRBD1. The junction had 5 bases not matched to a gene; V was cut back by 6 bases and J by 4 bases. This CDR3 comprises 13 residues. CDR1 is MNHEY, CDR2 SVGAGI, per germline. The CDR3 nucleotides are TGTGCCAGCAGACCTACAGGGGTCTATGGCTACACCTTC. The encoded protein is CASRPTGVYGYTF.

The CDR3 spells CASSQPLVLSGNTIYF. Here the CDR3 DNA reads TGTGCCAGCAGCCAACCGTTAGTGCTCTCTGGAAACACCATATATTTT. The rearrangement uses TRBV3-1 (or the pseudogene TRBV3-2) and TRBJ1-3; no firm D call. From germline, CDR1 is LGHDT and CDR2 YNNKEL (reference sequence). This CDR3 region has 16 residues. Trimming removed 2 bases from V and 0 bases from J, with 11 bases in between.

The chain couples TRBV7-2 to TRBJ2-6; D is possibly TRBD1 (6 bases). V lost 5 bases and J 4 bases, leaving 15 bases between the germline ends. CDR1 is SGHTA, CDR2 FQGNSA, per germline. The CDR3 sequence is 16 residues long. The DNA of the CDR3 is TGTGCCAGCAGCCGGCAACAGGGAACGGGGGCCAACGTCCTGACTTTC. Amino acids: CASSRQQGTGANVLTF.